This T cell receptor beta chain is drawn from a study of T cell responses to AZD1222 COVID-19 vaccine (dated by TCRdb to the early 2020s). Broadly, across the study: Because spike-specific TCR depth and breadth did not differ between the two schedules, AZD1222 recipients who got a second dose at roughly 4 weeks were pooled with those who got a second dose at roughly 12 weeks. A total of just over 230 trial participants underwent TCR sequencing, of whom 200 to 220 had received two doses of AZD1222 and approximately 26 had received two doses of the MenACWY control vaccine. Trial participants were enrolled by age into subgroups of 18-55, 56-69 and 70-plus years, and about 150, 27 and 61 TCR-sequenced participants, respectively, were included in these subgroups. Overall study outcomes, separate from this receptor: Participants were mostly white British and included more females than males, and it was suggested by the authors that clonal diversity may have been underestimated. Reportedly, almost half of the unique spike-specific TCRs recognized epitopes lying outside the regions that are mutated in the B.1.351 and B.1.1.7 variants. After two AZD1222 doses, spike-specific TCR breadth and depth were significantly higher than at day 0 and than in MenACWY recipients. No day 14 peak-response samples were available, so repertoires were characterized only after the peak T cell response. In the small 56-69-year group, the increase in depth fell short of significance, most likely because of low power. Conclusions about previously exposed vaccinees were limited because only a handful of AZD1222 recipients were SARS-CoV-2 seropositive at baseline. The vaccine-associated CD4 TCRs covered the entire spike protein, and the dominant responses fell in regions 160-218 and 743-854.

To note about this clone: Its antigen remains unidentified. Per-nucleotide qualities are absent, and no much larger clonotype sits a single base away.

What the time point label conveys for this sample: baseline before first vaccination. Vaccinee samples were obtained from the UK trials COV001 and COV002, which included a single-blind randomized controlled phase 2/3 trial of AZD1222 (ChAdOx1 nCoV-19) in healthy adults. For TCRbeta chain sequencing, PBMC samples from trial participants were taken at day 0 and at day 28 after the second dose. The CDR3 regions of human TCRbeta chains were subjected to immunosequencing. In the original analysis: TCRs in the repertoires were matched against a reference library of SARS-CoV-2-specific TCRs that had been generated with the MIRA antigen-specificity platform. Breadth was defined as the fraction of unique TCRs that were SARS-CoV-2-associated, and depth was defined as the fraction of total T cells that were SARS-CoV-2-associated. Using the MIRA data, each spike-specific TCR was assigned both to the spike region to which the TCR was reactive and to a CD4 or CD8 class. Log10-transformed breadth and depth values were compared by one-way ANOVA with Sidak's multiple comparisons tests. The table comes from immuneACCESS by way of TCRdb, which keeps in-frame sequences with V and J called. Part of the clones is missing from these tables; in studies checked, under half for an unresolved V gene and the rest for unknown reasons. V and J calls and clone size are as listed in that table; D and trimming were resolved from the DNA. For this sample the table gives some 120,000 clones, of which 65% to 90% were detected only once. The biggest ten clones account for approximately 8.1% of the sample.

The sequenced sample was peripheral blood, obtained on day 0 of AZD1222 vaccination. This receptor was obtained from an adult in good health.

The DNA is as follows: TGTGCCATCAGTGAAACCGGGACATACAATGAGCAGTTCTTC. It specifies CAISETGTYNEQFF. Rearrangement joined TRBV10-3 to TRBJ2-1; D gene: possibly TRBD1, on 6 matching bases. The germline V gene encodes CDR1 ENHRY and CDR2 SYGVKD. Deletion took 3 bases off V and 4 bases off J, with a span of 10 bases between the germline ends. Including the terminal cysteine and phenylalanine, the CDR3 comprises 14 residues. Just CDR3 DNA is preserved here, 42 bases in frame from base 1.